The 28 T cell receptor beta chains in this list originate from one sample, sequenced in a study of cytomegalovirus exposure and HLA in healthy donors. The PCR used 60 Vbeta and 13 Jbeta primers. Here immunoSEQ multiplex PCR was the method, and the copy in TCRdb shows in-frame clones only, minus some. The table shows about 120,000 clones, with roughly 80% occurring only once. The sample comprised PBMCs. All receptors come from a woman aged 35 to 49 in good health and CMV-seropositive.

This sequence joins TRBV29-1 and TRBJ2-5; tentative D call: TRBD2 (5 bases). The last part of the DNA fits TRBJ2-7 better; the J call may be wrong. Germline assignment: CDR1 SQVTM and CDR2 ANQGSEA. The CDR3 loop spans 13 amino acids. CDR3 nucleotide sequence: TGCAGCGTTGTTGTTGGTGGGAGCTACGAGCAGTACTTC. This sequence encodes CSVVVGGSYEQYF.

This chain connects TRBV25-1 to TRBJ2-1, with TRBD2 matching over 7 bases. Germline values: CDR1 MGHDK, CDR2 SYGVNS. CDR3 size: 13 residues. V trimming: 7 bases; J trimming: 4 bases; junction bases outside the gene matches: 4. In nucleotides, the CDR3 is TGTGCCAGCATGAGCGGGGTTTACAATGAGCAGTTCTTC. As protein: CASMSGVYNEQFF.

This chain links TRBV9 with TRBJ1-5; D ambiguous. There are 15 residues in the CDR3. V lost 0 bases and J lost 0, with 7 bases in between. Germline CDR1 and CDR2: SGDLS and YYNGEE. In nucleotides, the CDR3 is TGTGCCAGCAGCGTAGCCGGGAATAGCAATCAGCCCCAGCATTTT. Translation gives CASSVAGNSNQPQHF. The full variable domain, rest sourced from reference TRBV9 and TRBJ1-5, is DSGVTQTPKHLITATGQRVTLRCSPRSGDLSVYWYQQSLDQGLQFLIQYYNGEERAKGNILERFSAQQFPDLHSELNLSSLELGDSALYFCASSVAGNSNQPQHFGDGTRLSIL.

This clone was detected only once. The CDR3 is CAISDTLRGNSNQPQHF. CDR3 DNA sequence: TGTGCCATCAGTGACACACTCAGGGGGAATAGCAATCAGCCCCAGCATTTT. The chain couples TRBV10-3 to TRBJ1-5; the match to TRBD1 covers 7 bases. The CDR3 sequence is 17 residues long. V was clipped by 3 bases and J by 0 bases; unmatched bases: 8. Per the germline V gene, CDR1 is ENHRY and CDR2 is SYGVKD.

This chain connects TRBV11-2 to TRBJ1-4, with 9 bases that match TRBD1. Germline CDR1 and CDR2: SGHAT and FQNNGV. Trimming removed 5 bases from V and 6 bases from J; junction bases left unmatched: 7. CDR3 size: 15 residues. CDR3 residues: CASSPMGQGYEKLFF. CDR3 nucleotide sequence: TGTGCCAGCAGCCCCATGGGACAGGGCTATGAAAAACTGTTTTTT. Together with reference TRBV11-2 and TRBJ1-4, the CDR3 gives the full variable domain: EAGVAQSPRYKIIEKRQSVAFWCNPISGHATLYWYQQILGQGPKLLIQFQNNGVVDDSQLPKDRFSAERLKGVDSTLKIQPAKLEDSAVYLCASSPMGQGYEKLFFGSGTQLSVL.

The chain employs TRBV4-2 and TRBJ2-3; 13 nucleotides agree with TRBD2. This CDR3 region has 20 residues. Per germline, CDR1 LGHNA and CDR2 YNFKEQ. The J segment lost 0 bases and the V segment lost 0 bases, leaving 9 bases of the junction unmatched. CDR3 DNA: TGTGCCAGCAGCCAAGAGCCCAGACTAGCGGGAGGCCTCAGCACAGATACGCAGTATTTT. It translates to CASSQEPRLAGGLSTDTQYF.

This chain connects TRBV18 to TRBJ1-3; unclear D gene. The CDR3 contains 18 residues. Trimming cost V 2 bases and J 0 bases, with 17 bases left between them. Per germline, CDR1 KGHSH and CDR2 LQKENI. The CDR3 DNA reads TGTGCCAGCTCACCAAGTTTGTCAGGCGAGCCCTCTGGAAACACCATATATTTT. Translated: CASSPSLSGEPSGNTIYF.

This chain links TRBV6-1 with TRBJ1-2, with 11 bases aligning to TRBD1. Germline CDR1 is MNHNS and CDR2 is SASEGT. Losses at the gene ends were 3 bases for V and 4 bases for J; bases not matched to a gene: 1. This CDR3 comprises 14 residues. DNA of the CDR3: TGTGCCAGCAGTGACGGACAGGGGGCCTATGGCTACACCTTC. This translates into CASSDGQGAYGYTF.

V and J are TRBV9 and TRBJ2-1; 8 bases are shared with TRBD2. This CDR3 has 16 residues. V lost 0 bases, J lost 7 bases, and 9 bases stayed unmatched. The germline V gene encodes CDR1 SGDLS and CDR2 YYNGEE. CDR3 sequence (DNA): TGTGCCAGCAGCGTAGTTGCGAGCGGGAGAGGAAATGAGCAGTTCTTC. The encoded protein is CASSVVASGRGNEQFF.

V and J are TRBV5-1 and TRBJ1-6; no firm D call. Between the trimmed V and J ends, which lost 4 bases and 0 bases, there was a span of 17 bases. The CDR3 contains 18 residues. Germline loops: CDR1 SGHRS, CDR2 YFSETQ. As DNA, the CDR3 is TGCGCCAGCAGCCCGAGGCGAGACGGGTTCTCCTATAATTCACCCCTCCACTTT. Translated: CASSPRRDGFSYNSPLHF.

CDR3 protein: CASSVQGAPTDTQYF. DNA for the CDR3: TGTGCCAGCAGCGTACAGGGGGCGCCGACAGATACGCAGTATTTT. The chain joins TRBV7-3 to TRBJ2-3, with 9 bases identical to TRBD1. The CDR3 consists of 15 residues. The germline CDR1 and CDR2 sequences are SGHTA and FQGTGA. V lost 5 bases to trimming and J lost 3 bases; unmatched junction nucleotides: 6.

The CDR3 reads CASSLLVNQGNQPQHF. The DNA for the CDR3 is TGTGCCAGCAGCTTATTAGTGAATCAAGGCAATCAGCCCCAGCATTTT. The chain is built from TRBV7-2 and TRBJ1-5; D ambiguous. This CDR3 comprises 16 residues. From germline, CDR1 is SGHTA and CDR2 FQGNSA. V was shortened by 2 bases and J by 2 bases, with 13 bases between the two germline ends.

The CDR3 spells CASSEIAGAGDTQYF. The DNA of the CDR3 is TGTGCCAGCAGCGAGATAGCGGGAGCGGGAGATACGCAGTATTTT. The rearrangement links TRBV7-2 to TRBJ2-3; 9 positions match TRBD2. The CDR3 sequence is 15 residues long. Unmatched junction bases numbered 8, after V lost 5 bases and J lost 5 bases. CDR1 is SGHTA, CDR2 FQGNSA, per germline.

The chain has TRBV27 and TRBJ2-2; 12 nucleotides agree with TRBD1. Germline V gene sequence: CDR1 MNHEY, CDR2 SMNVEV (reference sequence). CDR3 size: 15 residues. The junction had 5 bases not matched to a gene; V was cut back by 6 bases and J by 6 bases. The CDR3 protein is CASRLRDRGPGELFF. CDR3 nucleotide sequence: TGTGCCAGCAGACTCCGGGACAGGGGGCCCGGGGAGCTGTTTTTT.

In DNA form, the CDR3 reads TGTGCCAGTAGTTACAGGGTGGCTGGGGCCAACGTCCTGACTTTC. Protein product: CASSYRVAGANVLTF. The chain employs TRBV19 and TRBJ2-6; a weak D match, TRBD1 (6 bases). Between the trimmed V and J ends, which lost 5 bases and 2 bases, there was a span of 10 bases. CDR3 length: 15 amino acids. Germline-derived CDR1 and CDR2 are LNHDA and SQIVND (reference sequence).

This rearrangement joins TRBV5-6 to TRBJ2-2; weak D call: TRBD2 (7 bases). Per the germline V gene, CDR1 is SGHDT and CDR2 is YYEEEE. With 0 bases removed from V and 2 bases from J, the gap between germline ends came to 11 bases. The CDR3 extends over 16 amino acids. The CDR3 region is CASSLAGGQNTGELFF. Written as DNA, the CDR3 is TGTGCCAGCAGCTTGGCGGGGGGCCAAAACACCGGGGAGCTGTTTTTT. Full variable domain (rest looked up from reference TRBV5-6 and TRBJ2-2): DAGVTQSPTHLIKTRGQQVTLRCSPKSGHDTVSWYQQALGQGPQFIFQYYEEEERQRGNFPDRFSGHQFPNYSSELNVNALLLGDSALYLCASSLAGGQNTGELFFGEGSRLTVL.

V usage is TRBV7-9 and J usage is TRBJ2-7; no firm D call. Trimming left V 5 bases short and J 5 bases short, with 13 bases between. The CDR3 runs to 13 residues. The V gene's germline CDR1 is SEHNR and CDR2 FQNEAQ (reference sequence). This chain's CDR3 is CASSPVTPNEQYF. In DNA, the CDR3 is TGTGCCAGCAGCCCAGTCACCCCAAACGAGCAGTACTTC.

The chain joins TRBV2 to TRBJ1-1, with TRBD1 matching 8 bases. The CDR3 is 14 residues long. CDR1 and CDR2 (germline): SNHLY, FYNNEI. V was pared by 7 bases and J by 2 bases, with 6 bases of the junction left unmatched. CDR3 DNA sequence: TGTGCCAGCACCGAACAGGGGGGCAACACTGAAGCTTTCTTT. Its translation is CASTEQGGNTEAFF.

This chain's CDR3 is CASSKQLPNQPQHF. CDR3 nucleotide sequence: TGTGCCAGCAGCAAACAACTACCCAATCAGCCCCAGCATTTT. V gene TRBV21-1 combines with J gene TRBJ1-5. TRBV21-1 corresponds to a pseudogene. The CDR3 is 14 amino acids.

The CDR3 DNA sequence: TGTGCCAGCAGCTTAACCGGCGGGGGCCCTAGCTCCTATAATTCACCCCTCCACTTT. This encodes CASSLTGGGPSSYNSPLHF. The V and J genes are TRBV7-3 and TRBJ1-6; the D gene is possibly TRBD1 (6 bases). This CDR3 region has 19 residues. V lost 0 bases and J lost 0, with 15 bases in between. Germline V lookup: CDR1 SGHTA, CDR2 FQGTGA.

To note about this clone: One end of the junction varies from germline; a read error may be responsible. This sample also contains other DNA sequences that code for the same CDR3. The genes are TRBV7-9 and TRBJ1-4; 8 bases fit TRBD1. The CDR3 runs to 15 residues. Germline CDR1 SEHNR, CDR2 FQNEAQ (reference sequence). In DNA, the CDR3 is TGTGCCAGCAGCTTAGGAGCCGGGACAGGTGAAAAGCTGTTTTTT. This codes for CASSLGAGTGEKLFF.

V usage is TRBV5-1 and J usage is TRBJ2-3; 8 bases match TRBD2. The CDR3 covers 15 residues. Germline V gene data show CDR1 as SGHRS and CDR2 as YFSETQ. V lost 7 bases and J lost 4; bases outside the gene matches: 11. The CDR3 sequence is CASRSPSGGSDTQYF. The CDR3, as DNA: TGCGCCAGCCGGAGCCCCAGCGGGGGATCAGATACGCAGTATTTT.

The chain couples TRBV5-8 to TRBJ2-5; no clear D. Gene TRBJ2-7 matches the end of the DNA better, so the J call may be wrong. Germline V gene lookup returns CDR1 SGHTS and CDR2 YDEGEE. This CDR3 has 11 amino acids. CDR3 DNA: TGTGCCAGCAGCCCCCGCAACGAGCAGTACTTC. Protein product: CASSPRNEQYF.

This clone has more than one count but fewer than ten. The J gene is TRBJ2-5, the V gene TRBV10-3; 9 nucleotides align to TRBD2. Germline loops: CDR1 ENHRY, CDR2 SYGVKD. J was trimmed by 6 bases and V by 2 bases; bases with no gene match: 4. The CDR3 loop spans 14 amino acids. For the CDR3, the DNA is TGTGCCATCAGTGAGGGGACTAGCTTACAGACCCAGTACTTC. Translated, it gives CAISEGTSLQTQYF.

The genes are TRBV5-1 and TRBJ2-7, with 7 positions matching TRBD1. The CDR3 is 14 residues long. Germline lookup yields CDR1 SGHRS and CDR2 YFSETQ. V dropped 3 bases and J dropped 5; count of bases not matched to a gene: 8. CDR3 protein: CASSSGRDSHEQYF. CDR3 bases: TGCGCCAGCAGCTCCGGCCGGGACAGCCACGAGCAGTACTTC.

The chain joins TRBV9 to TRBJ2-7, with TRBD2 as a possible D gene (6 bases). CDR3 length: 14 amino acids. CDR1 SGDLS and CDR2 YYNGEE come from the germline V gene. V was shortened by 4 bases and J by 3 bases, with 14 bases between the two germline ends. As DNA, the CDR3 is TGTGCCAGCAGCTCGGGCCTGGACTACTACGAGCAGTACTTC. Amino acid sequence: CASSSGLDYYEQYF.

This clone was observed once. The gene calls are TRBV7-2 and TRBJ2-2, with 16 bases that match TRBD2. Germline values: CDR1 SGHTA, CDR2 FQGNSA. V was pared by 8 bases and J by 3 bases, with 9 bases of the junction left unmatched. This CDR3 comprises 18 residues. CDR3 region: CASQRGLAGGPYTGELFF. CDR3 DNA sequence: TGTGCCAGCCAACGGGGACTAGCGGGAGGGCCGTACACCGGGGAGCTGTTTTTT.

This chain joins TRBV5-1 and TRBJ2-1; TRBD2 might be the D (6 bases). The CDR3 runs to 14 residues. V was pared by 0 bases and J by 9 bases, with 13 bases between. Germline V CDR1 and CDR2: SGHRS, YFSETQ. The CDR3 sequence: CASSLEGLRGEQFF. The CDR3 coding sequence is TGCGCCAGCAGCTTGGAAGGACTACGGGGTGAGCAGTTCTTC.